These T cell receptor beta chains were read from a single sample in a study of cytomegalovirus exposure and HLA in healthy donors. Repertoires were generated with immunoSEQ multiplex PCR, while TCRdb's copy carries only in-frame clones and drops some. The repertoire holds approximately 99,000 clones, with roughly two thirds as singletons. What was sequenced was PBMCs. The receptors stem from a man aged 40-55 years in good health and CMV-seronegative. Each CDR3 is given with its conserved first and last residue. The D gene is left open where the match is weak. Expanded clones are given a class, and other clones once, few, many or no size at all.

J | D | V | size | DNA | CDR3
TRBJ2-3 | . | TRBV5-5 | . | TGTGCCAGCAGCTTCCAGGGCCCGTTGCTGACGCAGTATTTT | CASSFQGPLLTQYF
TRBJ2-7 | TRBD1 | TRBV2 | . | TGTGCCAGCAGCGTTGGACAGGGAATAGAGGGCGAGCAGTACTTC | CASSVGQGIEGEQYF
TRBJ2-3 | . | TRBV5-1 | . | TGCGCCAGCAGCTTGGTCGTGGGGGCCGTGGATACGCAGTATTTT | CASSLVVGAVDTQYF
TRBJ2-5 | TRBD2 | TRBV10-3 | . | TGTGCCATCAGCGTTGGACTAGATTTTCAAGAGACCCAGTACTTC | CAISVGLDFQETQYF
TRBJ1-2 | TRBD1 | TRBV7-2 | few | TGTGCCAGCAGCCTCCGGACAGGGTCCCTCTATGGCTACACCTTC | CASSLRTGSLYGYTF
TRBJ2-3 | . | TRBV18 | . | TGTGCCAGCTCACCACCTTCGAGCAGGCGCACAGATACGCAGTATTTT | CASSPPSSRRTDTQYF
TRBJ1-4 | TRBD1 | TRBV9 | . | TGTGCCAGCAGCGTAGACCTGGGACAGGGTGCAACTAATGAAAAACTGTTTTTT | CASSVDLGQGATNEKLFF
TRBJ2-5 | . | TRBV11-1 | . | TGTGCCAGCAGCTTAGCAGCCACTCTGGAGACCCAGTACTTC | CASSLAATLETQYF
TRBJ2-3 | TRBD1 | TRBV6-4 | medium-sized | TGTGCCAGCAGTGACGGGACAGGGGGCACAGATACGCAGTATTTT | CASSDGTGGTDTQYF
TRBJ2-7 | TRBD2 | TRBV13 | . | TGTGCCAGCAGCCAGGGACTAGCGGACTACGAGCAGTACTTC | CASSQGLADYEQYF
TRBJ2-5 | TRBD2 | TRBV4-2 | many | TGTGCCAGCAGCCCAAGACTAGCGGGGGGACAAGAGACCCAGTACTTC | CASSPRLAGGQETQYF